This entry is about one T cell receptor beta chain. These data are taken from a study of T cell responses to AZD1222 COVID-19 vaccine. Per germline, CDR1 GTSNPN and CDR2 SVGIG (reference sequence). The CDR3 length is 14 residues. Trimming removed 3 bases at V and 9 bases at J, with 18 bases between. Data came from immunoSEQ multiplex PCR; TCRdb stores just in-frame clones and leaves some out. The data hold more than 90,000 clones, with around 85% observed a single time. The sample consisted of peripheral blood, taken 28 days after the second AZD1222 dose. This receptor was taken from an adult who received the AZD1222 COVID-19 vaccine. This rearrangement joins TRBV30 to TRBJ1-5, with D unclear. The CDR3 loop is CAWRPKTEFGPQHF. CDR3 DNA: TGTGCCTGGAGGCCAAAGACGGAGTTTGGGCCCCAGCATTTT.